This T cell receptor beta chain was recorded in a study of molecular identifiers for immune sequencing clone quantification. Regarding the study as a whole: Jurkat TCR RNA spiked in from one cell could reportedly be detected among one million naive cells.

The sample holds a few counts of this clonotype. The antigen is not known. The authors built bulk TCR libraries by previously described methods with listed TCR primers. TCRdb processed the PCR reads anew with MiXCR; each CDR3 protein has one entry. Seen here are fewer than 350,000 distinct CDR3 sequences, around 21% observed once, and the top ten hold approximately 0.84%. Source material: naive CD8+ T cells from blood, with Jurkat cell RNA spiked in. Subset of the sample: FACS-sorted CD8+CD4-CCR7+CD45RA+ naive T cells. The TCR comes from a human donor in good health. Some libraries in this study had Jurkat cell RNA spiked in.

As DNA, the CDR3 is TGCGCCAGCATAACAGGGACAGGGGGCGCAGATACGCAGTATTTT. Translation: CASITGTGGADTQYF. The chain uses TRBV5-1 and TRBJ2-3; 12 bases line up with TRBD1. The germline gives CDR1 SGHRS, CDR2 YFSETQ. The length of the CDR3 is 15 residues. The junction had 6 bases not matched to a gene; V was cut back by 6 bases and J by 4 bases.